This section outlines one T cell receptor (beta chain) sequence together with its context. Using immunoSEQ multiplex PCR, the repertoire was profiled, and TCRdb retains in-frame clones only, with some absent. This table has about 230,000 clones, 65% to 85% appearing once. The source of the sample is a study of blood T cell repertoires in COVID-19. Germline-derived CDR1 and CDR2 are MRHNA and SNTAGT. V was shortened by 0 bases and J by 3 bases, with 23 bases between the two germline ends. The CDR3 has 19 amino acids. This clonotype was sampled from a man in his forties or fifties with active or convalescent COVID-19. Sequencing was performed on peripheral blood. This rearrangement joins TRBV6-4 to TRBJ1-2; D gene ambiguous. The DNA for the CDR3 is TGTGCCAGCAGTGACTCGCTTAGCCGATTACCCGGGATTCACTATGGCTACACCTTC. This gives the protein CASSDSLSRLPGIHYGYTF.